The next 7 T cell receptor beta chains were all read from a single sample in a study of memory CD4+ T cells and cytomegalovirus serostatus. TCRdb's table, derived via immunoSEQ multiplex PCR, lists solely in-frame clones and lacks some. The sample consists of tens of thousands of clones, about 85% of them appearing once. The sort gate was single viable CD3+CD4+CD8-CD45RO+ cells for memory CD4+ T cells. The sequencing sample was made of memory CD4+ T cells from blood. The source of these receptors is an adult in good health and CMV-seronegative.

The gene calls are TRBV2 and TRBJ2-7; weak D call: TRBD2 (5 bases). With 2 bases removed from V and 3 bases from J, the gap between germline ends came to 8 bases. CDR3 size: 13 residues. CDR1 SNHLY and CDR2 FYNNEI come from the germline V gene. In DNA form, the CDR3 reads TGTGCCAGCAGTGAAAGTCGGGGCTACGAGCAGTACTTC. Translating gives CASSESRGYEQYF.

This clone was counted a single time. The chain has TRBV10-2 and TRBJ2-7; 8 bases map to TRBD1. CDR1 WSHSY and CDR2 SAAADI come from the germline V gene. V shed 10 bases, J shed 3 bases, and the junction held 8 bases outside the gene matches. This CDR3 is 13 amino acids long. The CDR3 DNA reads TGCGCCATTAGCACCGGACAGGGCTACGAGCAGTACTTC. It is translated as CAISTGQGYEQYF.

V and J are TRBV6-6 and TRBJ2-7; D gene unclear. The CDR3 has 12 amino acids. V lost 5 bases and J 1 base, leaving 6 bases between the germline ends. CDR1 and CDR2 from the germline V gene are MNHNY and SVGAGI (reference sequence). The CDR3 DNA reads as TGTGCCAGCAGTGGACGGTCCTACGAGCAGTACTTC. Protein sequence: CASSGRSYEQYF.

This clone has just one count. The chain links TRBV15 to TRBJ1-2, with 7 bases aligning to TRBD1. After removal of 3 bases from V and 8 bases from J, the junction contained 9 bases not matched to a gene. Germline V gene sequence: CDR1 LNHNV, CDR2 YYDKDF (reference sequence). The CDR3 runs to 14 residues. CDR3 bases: TGTGCCACCAGCAGTCGACAGGGTTTTGGGGGCTACACCTTC. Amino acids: CATSSRQGFGGYTF.

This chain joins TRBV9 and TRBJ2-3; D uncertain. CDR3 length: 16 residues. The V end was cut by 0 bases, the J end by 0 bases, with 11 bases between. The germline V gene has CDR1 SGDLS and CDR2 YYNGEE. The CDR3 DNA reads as TGTGCCAGCAGCGTAGTAGGGTCGGCTAGCACAGATACGCAGTATTTT. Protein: CASSVVGSASTDTQYF.

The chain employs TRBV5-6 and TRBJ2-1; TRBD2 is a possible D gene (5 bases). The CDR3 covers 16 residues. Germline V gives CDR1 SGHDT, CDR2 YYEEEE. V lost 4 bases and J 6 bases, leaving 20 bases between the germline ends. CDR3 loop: CASSTKKAVSSNEQFF. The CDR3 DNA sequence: TGTGCCAGCAGCACCAAAAAAGCGGTGTCGAGCAATGAGCAGTTCTTC.

This CDR3 reads CASSDLAINQPQHF. The CDR3, as DNA: TGTGCCAGCAGTGACTTGGCCATTAATCAGCCCCAGCATTTT. V gene TRBV2 combines with J gene TRBJ1-5; no reliable D call. The CDR3 totals 14 residues. Looked up from germline, CDR1 is SNHLY and CDR2 is FYNNEI. Trimming stripped 3 bases from V and 4 bases from J, with 10 bases between. The complete variable domain, with remaining parts taken from reference TRBV2 and TRBJ1-5, reads EPEVTQTPSHQVTQMGQEVILRCVPISNHLYFYWYRQILGQKVEFLVSFYNNEISEKSEIFDDQFSVERPDGSNFTLKIRSTKLEDSAMYFCASSDLAINQPQHFGDGTRLSIL.